Presented here are 6 T cell receptor beta chains from one specimen sequenced in a study of a mutant IDH1 vaccine in newly diagnosed glioma. Described time point: week 47, end of study. What each vaccine dose contained was 300 ug of mutant IDH1 20-mer peptide, accompanied by topical imiquimod. Sequenced by immunoSEQ multiplex PCR; TCRdb stores in-frame clones only, minus some. The sample has tens of thousands of clones, around 80% seen once. These receptors' antigens are unknown. The input for sequencing was PBMCs, taken from a glioma patient whose treatment included an IDH1 peptide vaccine. Every receptor here comes from a man aged 40-50 years with glioma. Some clones in this sample may be carry-over from other donors' samples.

The genes are TRBV7-9 and TRBJ1-3, with D perhaps matching TRBD1 (5 bases). Deletions cut 0 bases from V and 1 base from J, with 10 bases between. The CDR3 spans 16 residues. The V gene's germline CDR1 is SEHNR and CDR2 FQNEAQ (reference sequence). Here the CDR3 reads CASSLAMGESGNTIYF. CDR3 coding DNA: TGTGCCAGCAGCTTAGCGATGGGGGAGTCTGGAAACACCATATATTTT.

The chain combines TRBV5-4 with TRBJ2-2; D is unresolved. V lost 3 bases and J lost 4, with 13 bases in between. The length of the CDR3 is 15 residues. Germline V lookup: CDR1 SGHNT, CDR2 YYREEE (reference sequence). The CDR3 DNA is TGTGCCAGCAGCTCGCGATACCCGGGCACCGGGGAGCTGTTTTTT. Amino acids: CASSSRYPGTGELFF. The whole variable domain, remainder taken from reference TRBV5-4 and TRBJ2-2, is ETGVTQSPTHLIKTRGQQVTLRCSSQSGHNTVSWYQQALGQGPQFIFQYYREEENGRGNFPPRFSGLQFPNYSSELNVNALELDDSALYLCASSSRYPGTGELFFGEGSRLTVL.

The chain uses TRBV6-5 and TRBJ1-3, with no clear D. Per the germline V gene, CDR1 is MNHEY and CDR2 is SVGAGI. Trimming removed 2 bases at V and 4 bases at J, with 12 bases between. The CDR3 is 15 residues long. The CDR3 sequence is CASSYEGLSGNTIYF. In nucleotides, the CDR3 is TGTGCCAGCAGTTACGAGGGTTTATCCGGAAACACCATATATTTT.

The chain couples TRBV5-1 to TRBJ1-1; 12 bases match TRBD1. CDR3 length: 16 residues. The V segment lost 0 bases and the J segment 4 bases; nucleotides outside the gene matches: 4. Germline-derived CDR1 and CDR2 are SGHRS and YFSETQ. The CDR3 protein is CASSLAGTGGGTEAFF. CDR3 DNA sequence: TGCGCCAGCAGCTTGGCCGGGACAGGGGGCGGCACTGAAGCTTTCTTT.

This chain connects TRBV7-6 to TRBJ1-2; possibly TRBD1 for D (6 bases). The V end was cut by 1 base, the J end by 0 bases, with 6 bases between. CDR1 and CDR2 from the germline V gene are SGHVS and FNYEAQ. The CDR3 covers 14 residues. The CDR3 DNA sequence: TGTGCCAGCAGCTTAGGACAGGCTAACTATGGCTACACCTTC. Protein product: CASSLGQANYGYTF.

The rearrangement links TRBV2 to TRBJ2-7; D is perhaps TRBD1 (6 bases). The CDR3 extends over 15 amino acids. V lost 5 bases, J lost 1 base, and 15 bases lay in between. CDR1 is SNHLY, CDR2 FYNNEI, per germline. The CDR3 DNA reads as TGTGCCAGCAGTACGGGACACCCTACATCCTACGAGCAGTACTTC. It yields the protein CASSTGHPTSYEQYF.